This T cell receptor beta chain comes out of a study of response to subunit inactivated influenza vaccine. Findings and limits, study-wide: That few new T cells are recruited by each seasonal influenza vaccination was the authors' suggestion.

Remarks on this clonotype: As yet, its antigen is unknown.

This CDR3 spans 16 amino acids. Trimming removed 6 bases from V and 3 bases from J, with 16 bases in between. TCRdb independently ran MiXCR on the RT-PCR reads; one entry per CDR3 protein. The sample lists hundreds of thousands of distinct CDR3 sequences, around 13% occurring once. The gene calls are TRBV5-3 and TRBJ1-6; D is undetermined. TRBV5-3 is an open reading frame whose function is uncertain. The sample was PBMCs from blood, taken roughly 47 days after vaccination. The TCR was taken from a man aged 50 to 59 who received an inactivated influenza vaccine. The CDR3 spells CARMKRAHLYNSPLHF. In DNA, the CDR3 is TGTGCCAGAATGAAGAGGGCCCATCTCTATAATTCACCCCTCCACTTT.